The present TCR beta chain was sequenced within a study of blood T cell repertoires in COVID-19. Libraries were prepared by immunoSEQ multiplex PCR; TCRdb keeps only in-frame clonotypes and omits some of them. Of hundreds of thousands of clones in the sample, 80% to 90% are singletons; the top ten hold over 2%. The sequence was collected from a woman aged 18 to 35 who had recovered from COVID-19. Material: PBMCs or T cells enriched from blood (not recorded which).

In DNA form, the CDR3 reads TGTGCCAGCTCGCCAACAGGGGCGGTTGAAAAACTGTTTTTT. This codes for CASSPTGAVEKLFF. This chain uses TRBV18 with TRBJ1-4, with 7 bases lining up with TRBD1. This CDR3 has 14 residues. The germline CDR1 and CDR2 sequences are KGHSH and LQKENI. Trimming took 6 bases from V and 7 from J; bases not matched to a gene: 8.